This T cell receptor (beta chain) was profiled in a study of shared clonotypes between healthy human individuals. Notes on this clone: Its specificity is unknown.

This CDR3 comprises 15 residues. Trimming shortened V by 3 bases and J by 2 bases, and 14 bases separated the two germline ends. Germline loops: CDR1 MDHEN, CDR2 SYDVKM. Study-level results: Donors were few, which limited the genetic and exposure-history diversity represented. Specimens sampled were limited to blood, with tissue repertoires likely differing. Estimated richness values were generally larger in naive subsets than in memory subsets.

The material for each subset, its genomic DNA, was split evenly across several immunoSEQ plates. Clones were sequenced by immunoSEQ multiplex PCR, and TCRdb holds only the in-frame ones, with some missing. This sample yields hundreds of thousands of clones, of which roughly 95% are seen a single time; roughly 0.1% belongs to the top ten. Terminally differentiated effector memory CD45RA+ cells were excluded by CCR7 positive selection of CD45RO-negative cells. The chain links TRBV28 to TRBJ2-7; D unresolved. The source is a woman aged 30 to 39 in good health. The sample taken for sequencing was naive CD8+ T cells sorted from blood. CDR3 sequence: CASSFFGVAPYEQYF. In DNA, the CDR3 is TGTGCCAGCAGTTTCTTTGGAGTGGCTCCCTACGAGCAGTACTTC.